One and the same sample provided the 3 T cell receptor beta chains below, sequenced in a study of blood T cell repertoires in COVID-19. Libraries were prepared by immunoSEQ multiplex PCR; TCRdb keeps only in-frame clonotypes and omits some of them. This sample has 200,000 or so clones, with about 80% found just once. The specimen sequenced was peripheral blood. The receptors derive from a woman aged 25 to 39 who had recovered from COVID-19.

The chain is built from TRBV5-4 and TRBJ1-2; 7 nucleotides line up with TRBD1. This CDR3 spans 13 amino acids. Per the germline V gene, CDR1 is SGHNT and CDR2 is YYREEE (reference sequence). Trimming at V came to 2 bases and at J to 3 bases, leaving 1 base not matched to a gene. The CDR3 sequence is CASSFDRDYGYTF. In DNA form, the CDR3 reads TGTGCCAGCAGCTTTGACAGGGACTATGGCTACACCTTC.

V usage is TRBV5-1 and J usage is TRBJ1-2, with 9 bases aligning to TRBD1. The CDR3 extends over 15 amino acids. Germline lookup yields CDR1 SGHRS and CDR2 YFSETQ. The J segment lost 0 bases and the V segment lost 6 bases, leaving 6 bases of the junction unmatched. Here the CDR3 reads CASTDRGTANYGYTF. The CDR3 nucleotides read TGCGCCAGCACCGACAGGGGGACAGCTAACTATGGCTACACCTTC.

This clone was detected only once. The chain joins TRBV28 to TRBJ1-5; D might be TRBD1 (5 bases). The CDR3 covers 15 residues. Germline assignment: CDR1 MDHEN and CDR2 SYDVKM. Trimming removed 3 bases at V and 4 bases at J, with 13 bases between. CDR3 in amino acids: CASSLKGLGNQPQHF. The CDR3 nucleotides are TGTGCCAGCAGTTTGAAGGGGTTAGGGAATCAGCCCCAGCATTTT.